The clone carrying this T cell receptor beta chain has only a few counts. Its target is not known. The data derive from a study of T cell repertoires in cytomegalovirus infection. For the study at large: Public signatures in TCR beta pointed to CMV infection and matching HLA type.

Each CDR3 protein gets one entry after TCRdb re-called the reads with MiXCR. This table holds around 570,000 distinct CDR3 sequences, around two fifths found once. The receptor was derived from a human donor in good health (CMV status not recorded). Some clones in this sample may be carry-over from other donors' samples. The input for sequencing was cultured PBMCs, taken from culture after CMV antigen stimulation.

The CDR3 bases are TGTGCCAGCAGCTCGGGTCTCCTCTATGGCTACACCTTC. Residues: CASSSGLLYGYTF. The chain joins TRBV7-2 to TRBJ1-2; D gene uncertain. Trimming left V 4 bases short and J 4 bases short, with 10 bases between. The length of the CDR3 is 13 residues. Germline values: CDR1 SGHTA, CDR2 FQGNSA. Full variable domain (rest looked up from reference TRBV7-2 and TRBJ1-2): GAGVSQSPSNKVTEKGKDVELRCDPISGHTALYWYRQSLGQGLEFLIYFQGNSAPDKSGLPSDRFSAERTGGSVSTLTIQRTQQEDSAVYLCASSSGLLYGYTFGSGTRLTVV.